This T cell receptor beta chain originates from a study of T cell changes during pregnancy in multiple sclerosis. This CDR3 has 15 amino acids. The trim removed 0 bases at V and 5 bases at J, leaving 6 bases unmatched. CDR1 is SGHDN and CDR2 is FVKESK in the germline V gene. Data came from immunoSEQ multiplex PCR; TCRdb stores just in-frame clones and leaves some out. The sample contains some 30,000 clones, around 89% of which appear only once. This clone is a singleton in its sample. The source of this sequence is a female donor with multiple sclerosis, enrolled in a pregnancy study. The genes are TRBV14 and TRBJ2-5; TRBD1 agrees at 7 bases. Here the sequenced sample was CD8+ T cells from peripheral blood mononuclear cells, taken after pregnancy. The CDR3 nucleotides read TGTGCCAGCAGCCAAGAAGGGACAGTAGATGAGACCCAGTACTTC. It codes for CASSQEGTVDETQYF.